The clone carrying this T cell receptor (beta chain) appeared once. These data originate in a study of blood T cell repertoires in COVID-19. Method: immunoSEQ multiplex PCR; TCRdb's copy keeps in-frame clones and lacks some. Of about 300,000 clones in the sample, 75% to 90% were seen once. CDR3 length equals 14 residues. Trimming left V 6 bases short and J 1 base short, with 11 bases between. Germline values: CDR1 SNHLY, CDR2 FYNNEI. The chain links TRBV2 to TRBJ2-3; no reliable D call. The receptor comes from a woman in her thirties or forties who had recovered from COVID-19. Material for sequencing was PBMCs or T cells enriched from blood (not recorded which). The CDR3 reads CASSAESRTDTQYF. In DNA form, the CDR3 reads TGTGCCAGCAGCGCAGAATCACGCACAGATACGCAGTATTTT.